Listed here are 13 T cell receptor beta chains from one sample, sequenced in a study of cytomegalovirus exposure and HLA in healthy donors. Both 60 Vbeta primers and 13 Jbeta primers went into the PCR. The assay was immunoSEQ multiplex PCR, and TCRdb's table has in-frame clones only and misses some. This sample carries some 160,000 clones, approximately 9% of them seen once, and the ten largest clones take less than 2%. The specimen sequenced was PBMCs. These receptors were collected from a male donor in good health and CMV-seronegative.

The table lists this clone with a few counts. The rearrangement uses TRBV7-9 and TRBJ2-2; no definite D call. CDR1 SEHNR and CDR2 FQNEAQ come from the germline V gene (reference sequence). CDR3 length: 15 amino acids. Trimming removed 5 bases from V and 2 bases from J, with 12 bases in between. The CDR3 loop is CASSTIFPNTGELFF. In DNA, the CDR3 is TGTGCCAGCAGCACAATTTTTCCCAACACCGGGGAGCTGTTTTTT. Full variable domain (remainder filled in from reference TRBV7-9 and TRBJ2-2): DTGVSQNPRHKITKRGQNVTFRCDPISEHNRLYWYRQTLGQGPEFLTYFQNEAQLEKSRLLSDRFSAERPKGSFSTLEIQRTEQGDSAMYLCASSTIFPNTGELFFGEGSRLTVL.

This clone was counted between two and nine times. The chain recombines TRBV5-6 with TRBJ2-1, with D possibly being TRBD1 (5 bases). The CDR3 consists of 14 residues. V was trimmed by 4 bases and J by 1 base, leaving 9 bases between them. The germline gives CDR1 SGHDT, CDR2 YYEEEE. CDR3 nucleotides: TGTGCCAGCAGCGTGGACACGTCCTACAATGAGCAGTTCTTC. Translation gives CASSVDTSYNEQFF. The full variable domain, rest sourced from reference TRBV5-6 and TRBJ2-1, is DAGVTQSPTHLIKTRGQQVTLRCSPKSGHDTVSWYQQALGQGPQFIFQYYEEEERQRGNFPDRFSGHQFPNYSSELNVNALLLGDSALYLCASSVDTSYNEQFFGPGTRLTVL.

V usage is TRBV4-1 and J usage is TRBJ2-3; D unresolved. Looked up from germline, CDR1 is MGHRA and CDR2 is YSYEKL. The CDR3 runs to 16 residues. V was pared by 2 bases and J by 0 bases, with 12 bases between. CDR3 DNA: TGCGCCAGCAGCCAATCGCGGTTCGTTAGCACAGATACGCAGTATTTT. Translated: CASSQSRFVSTDTQYF.

Of note for this clone: Other DNA sequences from this sample encode an identical CDR3 as well. The chain recombines TRBV4-3 with TRBJ2-7; D is possibly TRBD1 (5 bases). Germline CDR1 and CDR2: LGHNA and YSLEER. The CDR3 has 13 residues. Trimming pared 0 bases from V and 3 bases from J, leaving 6 bases between. This CDR3 is CASSQEQGYEQYF. Here the CDR3 DNA reads TGCGCCAGCAGCCAAGAGCAGGGCTACGAGCAGTACTTC.

This clone has more than one count but fewer than ten. The rearrangement joins TRBV5-1 to TRBJ1-1; D may be TRBD1 (5 bases). The CDR3 sequence is 16 residues long. The germline V and J ends were trimmed by 2 bases and 7 bases, with 21 bases remaining between them. Germline V gene data show CDR1 as SGHRS and CDR2 as YFSETQ. CDR3 amino acids: CASSFGLGNSDSEAFF. In DNA form, the CDR3 reads TGCGCCAGCAGCTTTGGTCTGGGTAACTCTGACAGTGAAGCTTTCTTT.

Only a few counts were recorded for this clone. This CDR3 reads CASSYRVNQPQHF. The CDR3 nucleotides are TGTGCCAGCAGTTACAGGGTCAATCAGCCCCAGCATTTT. This chain links TRBV28 with TRBJ1-5; TRBD1 is a possible D gene (6 bases). Per the germline V gene, CDR1 is MDHEN and CDR2 is SYDVKM. This CDR3 region has 13 residues. The germline V and J ends were trimmed by 4 bases and 3 bases, with 7 bases remaining between them.

This clone turned up a few times. The rearrangement links TRBV28 to TRBJ1-4, with 7 positions matching TRBD1. Trimming at V came to 5 bases and at J to 3 bases, leaving 6 bases not matched to a gene. This CDR3 has 15 amino acids. Germline loops: CDR1 MDHEN, CDR2 SYDVKM. CDR3 region: CASSTYRGANEKLFF. CDR3 DNA: TGTGCCAGCAGTACATACAGGGGTGCTAATGAAAAACTGTTTTTT.

This clone showed up just a few times. The genes are TRBV27 and TRBJ2-1, with 13 positions matching TRBD2. J lost 5 bases, V lost 8 bases, and 6 bases had no gene match. From germline, CDR1 is MNHEY and CDR2 SMNVEV (reference sequence). CDR3 length equals 15 residues. The CDR3 nucleotides read TGTGCCAGCGCCCCCGGGACTAGCGGGAACAATGAGCAGTTCTTC. This codes for CASAPGTSGNNEQFF.

This clone was counted only a few times. The chain combines TRBV7-3 with TRBJ1-1; 9 bases map to TRBD1. V lost 5 bases and J lost 11; bases outside the gene matches: 15. The germline V gene has CDR1 SGHTA and CDR2 FQGTGA. The CDR3 consists of 15 residues. CDR3 region: CASSESGTGTERAFF. The CDR3 DNA sequence: TGTGCCAGCAGCGAATCCGGGACAGGGACTGAGAGGGCTTTCTTT.

This clone was counted only a few times. The chain joins TRBV28 to TRBJ2-2; D might be TRBD2 (6 bases). From germline, CDR1 is MDHEN and CDR2 SYDVKM. This CDR3 comprises 14 residues. V was clipped by 2 bases and J by 6 bases, with 10 bases between them. The CDR3 nucleotides are TGTGCCAGCAGTTTAGGCGGGATCGCCGGGGAGCTGTTTTTT. It specifies CASSLGGIAGELFF.

The chain uses TRBV28 and TRBJ2-1; possibly TRBD2 for D (6 bases). Deletions cut 5 bases from V and 5 bases from J, with 16 bases between. Germline CDR1 and CDR2: MDHEN and SYDVKM. This CDR3 spans 15 amino acids. Written as DNA, the CDR3 is TGTGCCAGCAGTCCAGCGGGCAGCGGAAACAATGAGCAGTTCTTC. This codes for CASSPAGSGNNEQFF.

As regards this clone: Because the CDR3 is missing its conserved closing phenylalanine or tryptophan, this is likely a read error. V usage is TRBV15 and J usage is TRBJ1-1, with a weak D call TRBD1 (5 bases). CDR3 length: 14 amino acids. V lost 6 bases and J lost 4, with 15 bases in between. Germline lookup yields CDR1 LNHNV and CDR2 YYDKDF (reference sequence). The CDR3 region has the DNA TGTGCCACCAGGGATTGGACAAGCCCCACTGAAGCTTTCCTT. It encodes CATRDWTSPTEAFL.

This chain uses TRBV4-3 with TRBJ2-1, with 9 bases lining up with TRBD1. J gave up 3 bases and V 3 bases, and 6 bases lay outside the gene matches. The CDR3 sequence is 16 residues long. Germline loops: CDR1 LGHNA, CDR2 YSLEER. CDR3 sequence: CASSHTPDRGYNEQFF. DNA for the CDR3: TGCGCCAGCAGCCATACACCGGACAGGGGCTACAATGAGCAGTTCTTC.